The T cell receptor beta chain under discussion was sequenced for a study of shared clonotypes between healthy human individuals. Overall study results and limits: A handful of donors had 4% to 5% of their naive CD4 clonotypes in common.

Terminally differentiated effector memory CD45RA+ cells were excluded from the naive CD8 cells, which were CD45RO-negative and positively selected for CCR7. As regards this clone: Its antigen is not known.

The method was immunoSEQ multiplex PCR; TCRdb's version includes in-frame clones alone and lacks a portion of them. Of almost 700,000 clones in the sample, 92% were seen once. Germline V gene lookup returns CDR1 MDHEN and CDR2 SYDVKM. The CDR3 covers 15 residues. V lost 6 bases to trimming and J lost 6 bases; unmatched junction nucleotides: 11. The TCR sequence derives from a man under 40 in good health. Sample: naive CD8+ T cells sorted from blood. The genes are TRBV28 and TRBJ2-7; TRBD1 agrees at 10 bases. CDR3 bases: TGTGCCAGCAGAATTCCCGGGACAGGGGAAATCGAGCAGTACTTC. It is translated as CASRIPGTGEIEQYF.